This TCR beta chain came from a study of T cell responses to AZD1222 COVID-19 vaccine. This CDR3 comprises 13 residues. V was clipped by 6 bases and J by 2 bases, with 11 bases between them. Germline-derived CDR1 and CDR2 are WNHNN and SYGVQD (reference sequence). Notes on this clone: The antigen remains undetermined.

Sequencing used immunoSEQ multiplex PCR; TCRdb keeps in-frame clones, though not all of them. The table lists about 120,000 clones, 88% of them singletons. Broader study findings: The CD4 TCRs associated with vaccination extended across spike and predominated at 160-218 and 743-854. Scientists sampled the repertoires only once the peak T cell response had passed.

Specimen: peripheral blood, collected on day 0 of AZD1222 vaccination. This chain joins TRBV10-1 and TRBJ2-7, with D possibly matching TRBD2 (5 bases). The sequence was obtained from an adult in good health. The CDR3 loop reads CASRRRAAYEQYF. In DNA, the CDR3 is TGCGCCAGCAGACGAAGAGCGGCCTACGAGCAGTACTTC.